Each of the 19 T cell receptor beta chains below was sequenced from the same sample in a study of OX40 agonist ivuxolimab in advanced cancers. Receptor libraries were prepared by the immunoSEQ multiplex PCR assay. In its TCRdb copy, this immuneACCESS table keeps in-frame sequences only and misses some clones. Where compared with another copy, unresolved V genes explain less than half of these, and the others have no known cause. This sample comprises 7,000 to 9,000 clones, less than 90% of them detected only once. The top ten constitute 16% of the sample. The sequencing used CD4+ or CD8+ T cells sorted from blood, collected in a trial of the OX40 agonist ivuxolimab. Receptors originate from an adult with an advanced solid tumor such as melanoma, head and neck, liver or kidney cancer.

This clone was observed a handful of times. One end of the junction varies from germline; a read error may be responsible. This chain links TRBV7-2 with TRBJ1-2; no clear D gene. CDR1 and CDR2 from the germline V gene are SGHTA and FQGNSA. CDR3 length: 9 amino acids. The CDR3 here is CASSPWFAF. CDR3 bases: TGTGCCAGCAGCCCCTGGTTCGCCTTC.

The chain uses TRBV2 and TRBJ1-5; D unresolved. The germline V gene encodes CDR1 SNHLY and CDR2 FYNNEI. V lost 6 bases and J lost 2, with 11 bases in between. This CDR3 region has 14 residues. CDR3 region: CASRENQGNQPQHF. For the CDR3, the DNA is TGTGCCAGCAGGGAAAATCAGGGCAATCAGCCCCAGCATTTT.

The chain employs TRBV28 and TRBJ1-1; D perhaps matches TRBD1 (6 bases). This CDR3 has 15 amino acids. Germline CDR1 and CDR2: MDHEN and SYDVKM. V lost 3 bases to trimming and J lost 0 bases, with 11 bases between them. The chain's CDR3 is CASSFFGQMNTEAFF. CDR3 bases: TGTGCCAGCAGTTTTTTCGGACAGATGAACACTGAAGCTTTCTTT. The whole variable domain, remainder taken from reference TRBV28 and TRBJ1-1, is DVKVTQSSRYLVKRTGEKVFLECVQDMDHENMFWYRQDPGLGLRLIYFSYDVKMKEKGDIPEGYSVSREKKERFSLILESASTNQTSMYLCASSFFGQMNTEAFFGQGTRLTVV.

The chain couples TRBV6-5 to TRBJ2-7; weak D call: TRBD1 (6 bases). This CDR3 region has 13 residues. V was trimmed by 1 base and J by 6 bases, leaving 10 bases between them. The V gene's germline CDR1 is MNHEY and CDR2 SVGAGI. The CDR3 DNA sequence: TGTGCCAGCAGTTACTTCGGACAGAGCGAGCAGTACTTC. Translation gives CASSYFGQSEQYF.

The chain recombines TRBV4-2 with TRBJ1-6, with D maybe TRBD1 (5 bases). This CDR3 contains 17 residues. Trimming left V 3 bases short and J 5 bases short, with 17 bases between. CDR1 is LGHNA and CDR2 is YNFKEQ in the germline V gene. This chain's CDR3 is CASSQGDGGRDNSPLHF. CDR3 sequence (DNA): TGTGCCAGCAGCCAGGGGGACGGAGGGAGAGATAATTCACCCCTCCACTTT.

CDR3 protein: CASSVGGGNQPQHF. As DNA, the CDR3 is TGTGCCAGCAGCGTGGGTGGGGGCAATCAGCCCCAGCATTTT. The chain couples TRBV7-9 to TRBJ1-5; no clear D. Germline CDR1 SEHNR, CDR2 FQNEAQ (reference sequence). The CDR3 has 14 amino acids. V lost 5 bases to trimming and J lost 2 bases, with 10 bases between them.

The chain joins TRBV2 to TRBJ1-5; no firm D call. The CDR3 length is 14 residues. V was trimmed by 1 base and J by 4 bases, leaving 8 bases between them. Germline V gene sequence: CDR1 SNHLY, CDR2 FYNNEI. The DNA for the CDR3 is TGTGCCAGCAGTGAAGGTTTTGGTAATCAGCCCCAGCATTTT. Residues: CASSEGFGNQPQHF.

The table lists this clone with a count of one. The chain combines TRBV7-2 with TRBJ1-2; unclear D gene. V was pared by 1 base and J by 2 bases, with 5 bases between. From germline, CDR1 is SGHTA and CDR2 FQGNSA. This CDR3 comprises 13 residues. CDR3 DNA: TGTGCCAGCAGCTTAGGGGCCAACTATGGCTACACCTTC. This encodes CASSLGANYGYTF.

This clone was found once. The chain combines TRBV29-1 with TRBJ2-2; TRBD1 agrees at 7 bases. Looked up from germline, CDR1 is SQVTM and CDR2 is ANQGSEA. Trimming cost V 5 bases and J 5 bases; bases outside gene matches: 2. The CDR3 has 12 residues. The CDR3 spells CSVSQGTGELFF. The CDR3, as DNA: TGCAGCGTTTCACAGGGGACCGGGGAGCTGTTTTTT.

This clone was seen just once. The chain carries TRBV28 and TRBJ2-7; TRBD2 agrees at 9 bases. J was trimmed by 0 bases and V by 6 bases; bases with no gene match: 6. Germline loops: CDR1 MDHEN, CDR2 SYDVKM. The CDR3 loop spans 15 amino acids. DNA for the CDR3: TGTGCCAGCAGCCTCGGACTAGCGAGCTCCTACGAGCAGTACTTC. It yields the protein CASSLGLASSYEQYF. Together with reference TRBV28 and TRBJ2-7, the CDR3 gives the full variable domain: DVKVTQSSRYLVKRTGEKVFLECVQDMDHENMFWYRQDPGLGLRLIYFSYDVKMKEKGDIPEGYSVSREKKERFSLILESASTNQTSMYLCASSLGLASSYEQYFGPGTRLTVT.

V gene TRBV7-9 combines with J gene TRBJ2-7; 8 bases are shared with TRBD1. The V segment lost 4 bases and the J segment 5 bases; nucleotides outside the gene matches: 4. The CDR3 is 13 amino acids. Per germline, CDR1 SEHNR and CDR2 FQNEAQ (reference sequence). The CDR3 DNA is TGTGCCAGCAGCTCCGACAGGGGCCACGAGCAGTACTTC. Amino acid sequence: CASSSDRGHEQYF.

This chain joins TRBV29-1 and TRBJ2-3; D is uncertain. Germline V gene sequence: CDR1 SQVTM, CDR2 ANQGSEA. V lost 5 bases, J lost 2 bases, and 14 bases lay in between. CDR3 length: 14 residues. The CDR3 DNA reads TGCAGCGTTAAACAAACCTGGGACACAGATACGCAGTATTTT. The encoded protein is CSVKQTWDTDTQYF.

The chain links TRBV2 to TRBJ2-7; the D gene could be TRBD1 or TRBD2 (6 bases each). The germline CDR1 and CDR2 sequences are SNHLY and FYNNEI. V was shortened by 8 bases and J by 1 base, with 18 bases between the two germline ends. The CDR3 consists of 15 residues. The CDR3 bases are TGTGCCAGCGGGGGGCAAGGTGCCTTTTCCTACGAGCAGTACTTC. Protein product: CASGGQGAFSYEQYF.

As DNA, the CDR3 is TGTGCCAGCAGTTTGGCAGGGCCCAATGAGCAGTTCTTC. Translated, it gives CASSLAGPNEQFF. J is TRBJ2-1 and V is TRBV28, with D possibly matching TRBD1 (5 bases). The CDR3 covers 13 residues. Trimming stripped 3 bases from V and 6 bases from J, with 9 bases between. Germline assignment: CDR1 MDHEN and CDR2 SYDVKM.

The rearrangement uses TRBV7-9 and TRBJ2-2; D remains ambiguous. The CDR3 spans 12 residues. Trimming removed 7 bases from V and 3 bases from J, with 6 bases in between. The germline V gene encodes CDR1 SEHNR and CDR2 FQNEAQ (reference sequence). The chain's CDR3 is CASIGHTGELFF. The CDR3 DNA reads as TGTGCCAGCATAGGGCACACCGGGGAGCTGTTTTTT.

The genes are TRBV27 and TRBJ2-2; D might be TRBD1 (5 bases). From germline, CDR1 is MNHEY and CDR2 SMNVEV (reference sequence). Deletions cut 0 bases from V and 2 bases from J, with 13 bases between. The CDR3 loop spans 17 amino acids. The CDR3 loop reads CASSLSPWTPNTGELFF. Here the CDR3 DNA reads TGTGCCAGCAGTTTATCCCCGTGGACACCCAACACCGGGGAGCTGTTTTTT.

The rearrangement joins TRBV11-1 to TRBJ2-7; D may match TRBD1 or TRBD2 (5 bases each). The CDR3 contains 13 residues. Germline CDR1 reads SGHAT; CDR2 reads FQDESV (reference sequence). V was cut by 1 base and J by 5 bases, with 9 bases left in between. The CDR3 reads CASSLVGDHEQYF. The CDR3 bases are TGTGCCAGCAGCTTAGTAGGGGACCACGAGCAGTACTTC. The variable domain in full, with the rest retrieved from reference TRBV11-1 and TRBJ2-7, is EAEVAQSPRYKITEKSQAVAFWCDPISGHATLYWYRQILGQGPELLVQFQDESVVDDSQLPKDRFSAERLKGVDSTLKIQPAELGDSAMYLCASSLVGDHEQYFGPGTRLTVT.

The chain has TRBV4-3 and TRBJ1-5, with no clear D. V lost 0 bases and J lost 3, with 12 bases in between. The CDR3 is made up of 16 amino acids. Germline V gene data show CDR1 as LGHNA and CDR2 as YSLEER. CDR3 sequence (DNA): TGCGCCAGCAGCCAAGATATCGGGGAGGTCAATCAGCCCCAGCATTTT. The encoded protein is CASSQDIGEVNQPQHF.

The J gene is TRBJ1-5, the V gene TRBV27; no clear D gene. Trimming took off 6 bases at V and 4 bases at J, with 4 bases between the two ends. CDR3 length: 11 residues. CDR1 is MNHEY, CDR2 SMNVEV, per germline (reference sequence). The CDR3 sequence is CASRPNQPQHF. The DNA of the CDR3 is TGTGCCAGCAGACCAAATCAGCCCCAGCATTTT.